A single sample is the source of the 15 T cell receptor beta chains below, sequenced in a study of regulatory T cells (dated 2018 in TCRdb). Summary of the overall study and its limitations: Hydrophobic residues at CDR3 positions 6 and 7 were enriched in conventional CD4+ T cells from CD3G-deficient patients, suggesting more self-reactive specificities.

The library was produced with the immunoSEQ multiplex PCR assay. In the multiplex PCR, 52 forward TRBV primers and 13 reverse TRBJ primers were used, and assay-based and computational corrections were applied for amplification bias. Sourced from immuneACCESS, this table was stored by TCRdb with only in-frame sequences that have V and J called. A share of the clones is absent; for the studies checked, an unresolved V gene accounts for under half, and the remainder has no known explanation. This sample lists approximately 31,000 clones; 85% to 95% were detected once. The ten largest account for more than 0.75% of the sample. These TCRs' antigens remain unknown. Sequencing used conventional CD4+ T cells sorted from blood. The origin of the receptors is a child aged 2 to 9 with CD3G deficiency.

The chain combines TRBV28 with TRBJ2-3; 9 nucleotides align to TRBD2. The CDR3 extends over 16 amino acids. Looked up from germline, CDR1 is MDHEN and CDR2 is SYDVKM. The junction had 8 bases not matched to a gene; V was cut back by 4 bases and J by 3 bases. CDR3 loop: CASSSPGTSMTDTQYF. CDR3 nucleotides: TGTGCCAGCAGTTCACCCGGGACTAGCATGACAGATACGCAGTATTTT.

This chain joins TRBV7-9 and TRBJ2-3; TRBD2 is a possible D gene (6 bases). This CDR3 is 13 amino acids long. The V and J ends lost 5 bases and 6 bases respectively, with 12 bases between them. Germline values: CDR1 SEHNR, CDR2 FQNEAQ (reference sequence). The CDR3 coding sequence is TGTGCCAGCAGCCGATGGGGGGTTGATACGCAGTATTTT. Protein product: CASSRWGVDTQYF.

J is TRBJ2-2 and V is TRBV30; no clear D. The germline V gene encodes CDR1 GTSNPN and CDR2 SVGIG (reference sequence). Trimming took off 2 bases at V and 3 bases at J, with 7 bases between the two ends. The CDR3 covers 13 residues. The DNA of the CDR3 is TGTGCCTGGAGTCTACCCCACACCGGGGAGCTGTTTTTT. Protein product: CAWSLPHTGELFF.

The DNA for the CDR3 is TGTGCCAGCAGTGAACAGGGAGTGAACGAGCAGTACTTC. This gives the protein CASSEQGVNEQYF. V gene TRBV6-1 combines with J gene TRBJ2-5, with D tentatively TRBD1 or TRBD2 (5 bases each). TRBJ2-7 explains the end of the DNA better; the J call may be wrong. The length of the CDR3 is 13 residues. From germline, CDR1 is MNHNS and CDR2 SASEGT.

The rearrangement links TRBV28 to TRBJ2-1; the match to TRBD2 covers 12 bases. V shed 6 bases, J shed 10 bases, and the junction held 16 bases outside the gene matches. The CDR3 covers 17 residues. Germline V gene sequence: CDR1 MDHEN, CDR2 SYDVKM. The chain's CDR3 is CASSYLNRASGRAEQFF. CDR3 sequence (DNA): TGTGCCAGCAGCTACCTAAATAGGGCTAGCGGGAGGGCCGAGCAGTTCTTC.

The chain has TRBV28 and TRBJ2-7; unclear D gene. V was pared by 10 bases and J by 5 bases, with 9 bases between. This CDR3 is 10 amino acids long. CDR1 is MDHEN, CDR2 SYDVKM, per germline. CDR3 loop: CATSQDEQYF. The CDR3 region has the DNA TGTGCCACCTCGCAAGACGAGCAGTACTTC.

The chain's CDR3 is CASSIQAGNEQFF. The DNA of the CDR3 is TGTGCCAGCAGCATTCAAGCGGGAAATGAGCAGTTCTTC. The chain uses TRBV7-9 and TRBJ2-1, with 7 bases fitting TRBD2. Trimming at V came to 5 bases and at J to 7 bases, leaving 5 bases not matched to a gene. Germline CDR1 SEHNR, CDR2 FQNEAQ (reference sequence). The CDR3 sequence is 13 residues long.

This clone came up once. This chain uses TRBV28 with TRBJ2-3; 8 bases align to TRBD1. The V gene end was trimmed by 6 bases and the J gene end by 2 bases; junction bases not matched to a gene: 10. The germline V gene has CDR1 MDHEN and CDR2 SYDVKM. The CDR3 is 16 residues long. The DNA of the CDR3 is TGTGCCAGCAGCTACCATGTGACAGGGGTCACAGATACGCAGTATTTT. Protein sequence: CASSYHVTGVTDTQYF.

The chain carries TRBV5-1 and TRBJ2-1; D may be TRBD1 or TRBD2 (5 bases each). This CDR3 has 14 residues. The V gene lost 4 bases and the J gene lost 3 bases, with 11 bases spanning the gap. Germline V gene lookup returns CDR1 SGHRS and CDR2 YFSETQ. The CDR3 DNA sequence: TGCGCCAGCAGCCCGGGACCCCACTACAATGAGCAGTTCTTC. Translated: CASSPGPHYNEQFF.

The chain carries TRBV28 and TRBJ1-1; D gene ambiguous. Trimming removed 0 bases from V and 7 bases from J, with 12 bases in between. Looked up from germline, CDR1 is MDHEN and CDR2 is SYDVKM. This CDR3 has 14 amino acids. This chain's CDR3 is CASSLWPLAVEAFF. CDR3 DNA sequence: TGTGCCAGCAGTTTATGGCCCCTCGCGGTTGAAGCTTTCTTT.

The chain employs TRBV13 and TRBJ2-3; 15 bases match TRBD2. This CDR3 has 16 residues. Germline V gives CDR1 PRHDT, CDR2 FYEKMQ (reference sequence). V dropped 0 bases and J dropped 9; count of bases not matched to a gene: 4. The CDR3 loop is CASSLGRTSGRATQYF. The CDR3 DNA is TGTGCCAGCAGCTTAGGACGGACTAGCGGGAGGGCCACGCAGTATTTT.

The V call is TRBV28, the J call TRBJ1-1; no clear D gene. Germline V gives CDR1 MDHEN, CDR2 SYDVKM. Trimming removed 4 bases at V and 4 bases at J, with 13 bases between. This CDR3 has 14 amino acids. CDR3 sequence: CASSSSGRSTEAFF. As DNA, the CDR3 is TGTGCCAGCAGTTCCTCGGGGAGGTCCACTGAAGCTTTCTTT.

The rearrangement links TRBV5-1 to TRBJ2-7; TRBD1 agrees at 12 bases. Germline CDR1 and CDR2: SGHRS and YFSETQ. This CDR3 contains 18 residues. J lost 6 bases, V lost 0 bases, and 13 bases had no gene match. DNA of the CDR3: TGCGCCAGCAGCTTGGAATCGGGACAGGGGGCTGTTAATCGCGAGCAGTACTTC. Encoded protein: CASSLESGQGAVNREQYF. Drawing the rest from reference TRBV5-1 and TRBJ2-7, the complete variable domain is KAGVTQTPRYLIKTRGQQVTLSCSPISGHRSVSWYQQTPGQGLQFLFEYFSETQRNKGNFPGRFSGRQFSNSRSEMNVSTLELGDSALYLCASSLESGQGAVNREQYFGPGTRLTVT.

The CDR3 nucleotides read TGTGCCAGCAGTTTAGCGGGAGGGAACACCGGGGAGCTGTTTTTT. Translating it yields CASSLAGGNTGELFF. J is TRBJ2-2 and V is TRBV28; 8 bases are a match to TRBD2. Per germline, CDR1 MDHEN and CDR2 SYDVKM. This CDR3 spans 15 amino acids. V was pared by 2 bases and J by 1 base, with 0 bases of the junction left unmatched.

This chain joins TRBV5-1 and TRBJ2-3; the D is unclear. V shed 2 bases and J shed 2 bases, with 6 bases lying between them. The CDR3 is made up of 13 amino acids. Germline V gene lookup returns CDR1 SGHRS and CDR2 YFSETQ. CDR3 sequence (DNA): TGCGCCAGCAGCTTAGGTCCCACAGATACGCAGTATTTT. Translation: CASSLGPTDTQYF.